This TCR beta chain was retrieved from a study of blood T cell repertoires in COVID-19. For the study at large: Italy, Spain and the United States were the sources of the convalescent and acute COVID-19 samples. T cells, B-cell-depleted T cells, or PBMCs provided the cDNA or gDNA that served as material.

The germline CDR1 and CDR2 sequences are MNHEY and SMNVEV (reference sequence). V lost 4 bases and J lost 0, with 15 bases in between. The CDR3 spans 16 residues. One Seattle source followed patients from active infection through their disease course. As handled by the study authors: Estimates of nucleated cell counts were drawn from the amplification of reference gene primers. Repertoires were generated with immunoSEQ multiplex PCR, while TCRdb's copy carries only in-frame clones and drops some. That table gives V, J and clone size, and the DNA gave D and trimming. The data hold about 160,000 clones, with about four fifths observed a single time.

This TCR was recovered from a woman aged 55-69 years with COVID-19, enrolled during active disease. Specimen: peripheral blood. This chain joins TRBV27 and TRBJ2-5; D possibly corresponds to TRBD1 (6 bases). CDR3 bases: TGTGCCAGCAGTTACCGGACAGAGAAGGACCAAGAGACCCAGTACTTC. Translation gives CASSYRTEKDQETQYF.